Following are 20 T cell receptor beta chains from one sample sequenced in a study of immune heterogeneity within non-small cell lung tumors (dated by TCRdb to the late 2010s). This sample was sequenced with a HiSeq X Ten. The TCR beta CDR3 region was amplified with a multiplex PCR system whose first round ran for around 10 cycles using 32 V-gene forward primers and 13 J-gene reverse primers. In-frame beta chains were kept once TCRdb had trimmed the public reads at Q25 with fastp and called clones with MiXCR. Duplicate CDR3 protein sequences are folded into a single record with the most common DNA and genes. The sample table holds about 2,600 distinct CDR3 sequences, of which about 20% were seen once. The ten largest account for 12% of the sample. Genomic DNA was extracted from bulk tumor tissue and used as the TCR template, and approximately 600 ng gDNA was amplified per sample. During surgery, multiple biopsies were taken from each primary tumor and placed as far apart as possible within the tumor mass. The study cohort was described as untreated, and the patients were newly diagnosed NSCLC cases having curative surgery.

The sequenced sample was lung tumor tissue. These receptor sequences come from a woman in her forties or fifties with non-small cell lung cancer.

This clonotype is medium-sized. The chain employs TRBV5-5 and TRBJ1-5, with a tentative D call TRBD1 (5 bases). Trimming removed 0 bases at V and 11 bases at J, with 21 bases between. Germline loops: CDR1 SGHKS, CDR2 YYEKEE (reference sequence). The CDR3 is 16 amino acids. CDR3 loop: CASSLGQMTDLGAQHF. The CDR3 DNA reads TGTGCCAGCAGCTTGGGCCAAATGACAGACCTAGGCGCCCAGCATTTT.

The chain carries TRBV5-1 and TRBJ2-5; D remains unclear. This CDR3 region has 14 residues. Germline-derived CDR1 and CDR2 are SGHRS and YFSETQ. V dropped 3 bases and J dropped 4 bases, with 13 bases sitting between them. Written as DNA, the CDR3 is TGCGCCAGCAGCTACCTCCACCCAGGAGAGACCCAGTACTTC. This codes for CASSYLHPGETQYF.

This clonotype has a handful of counts. The chain has TRBV7-9 and TRBJ2-1, with 7 bases matching TRBD1. Per germline, CDR1 SEHNR and CDR2 FQNEAQ (reference sequence). The CDR3 sequence is 16 residues long. V gave up 3 bases and J gave up 5 bases; unmatched junction bases: 10. CDR3 nucleotides: TGTGCCAGCAGCTTCCGTGTGGGGACAGAGCACAATGAGCAGTTCTTC. Amino acid sequence: CASSFRVGTEHNEQFF.

This clonotype qualifies as medium-sized. The V gene is TRBV7-9, the J gene TRBJ1-3, with D maybe TRBD1 (5 bases). Germline loops: CDR1 SEHNR, CDR2 FQNEAQ (reference sequence). The V and J ends lost 6 bases and 2 bases respectively, with 17 bases between them. This CDR3 contains 16 residues. In nucleotides, the CDR3 is TGTGCCAGCAGGGCCGGGGCTTATGGAACTGGAAACACCATATATTTT. Residues: CASRAGAYGTGNTIYF. Full variable domain (missing parts from reference TRBV7-9 and TRBJ1-3): DTGVSQNPRHKITKRGQNVTFRCDPISEHNRLYWYRQTLGQGPEFLTYFQNEAQLEKSRLLSDRFSAERPKGSFSTLEIQRTEQGDSAMYLCASRAGAYGTGNTIYFGEGSWLTVV.

Worth noting for this clonotype: Given the absence of the conserved phenylalanine or tryptophan at the CDR3 end, a read error is likely. Because the CDR3's place on the DNA is in doubt, the DNA is left out and the CDR3 is given as listed by TCRdb. The CDR3 is CASRLNRGQGGYEQYFGP. The rearrangement joins TRBV6-2 or TRBV6-3 to TRBJ2-3; the table's D call, TRBD1, was not checked against the DNA. CDR1 and CDR2 (germline): MNHEY, SVGEGT. From its first to its last residue, the CDR3 has 18 amino acids.

The gene calls are TRBV5-1 and TRBJ2-5, with 12 bases identical to TRBD2. Looked up from germline, CDR1 is SGHRS and CDR2 is YFSETQ. With V trimmed by 0 bases and J by 4 bases, 4 bases remained unmatched. There are 16 residues in the CDR3. CDR3 amino acids: CASSLAPSGGGETQYF. The CDR3 nucleotides are TGCGCCAGCAGCTTGGCGCCTAGCGGGGGGGGAGAGACCCAGTACTTC.

Worth noting for this clonotype: One end of the junction is discordant with germline, which a read error may explain. The V and J genes are TRBV3-1 and TRBJ1-6, with D unresolved. The CDR3 consists of 17 residues. Germline V gives CDR1 LGHDT, CDR2 YNNKEL (reference sequence). The CDR3 DNA is TGTGCCAGCAGCCAAGAAGTCGGGAGCTCCTATATTTCACCCCTCCACTTT. Protein: CASSQEVGSSYISPLHF.

In its sample, this clonotype ranks as medium-sized. This sequence joins TRBV19 and TRBJ2-1; no firm D call. The CDR3 contains 15 residues. Germline V lookup: CDR1 LNHDA, CDR2 SQIVND (reference sequence). The V end lost 6 bases, the J end lost 0 bases, and 12 bases lay between the germline ends. CDR3 bases: TGTGCCAGTAGCCCCGGTAGGTTCTCCTACAATGAGCAGTTCTTC. Protein sequence: CASSPGRFSYNEQFF.

Turning to this clonotype: The conserved phenylalanine or tryptophan normally closing the CDR3 is absent here, so this likely arose from a read error. Because the CDR3's place on the DNA is in doubt, the DNA is left out and the CDR3 is given as listed by TCRdb. The rearrangement uses TRBV30 and TRBJ2-3; the table gives TRBD2 as D, unverified against the DNA. The CDR3 totals 17 residues, both ends included. Germline-derived CDR1 and CDR2 are GTSNPN and SVGIG (reference sequence). This CDR3 is CAWSAALAHSYEQYFGP.

This clonotype has just a few counts. One end of the junction does not line up with germline, which may come from a read error. This sequence joins TRBV2 and TRBJ1-1, with D unresolved. The CDR3 has 15 amino acids. The V gene's germline CDR1 is SNHLY and CDR2 FYNNEI. In DNA form, the CDR3 reads TGTGCCAGCAATGAAGCGCTTGGACCGAACACTGAAGCTTTCTTT. Protein sequence: CASNEALGPNTEAFF.

By its share, this clonotype is large. V gene TRBV28 combines with J gene TRBJ1-5; no firm D call. The V end was cut by 1 base, the J end by 4 bases, with 20 bases between. CDR3 length: 18 residues. CDR1 and CDR2 (germline): MDHEN, SYDVKM. The CDR3 is CASSLYATATKLNQPQHF. The CDR3 region has the DNA TGTGCCAGCAGTTTATACGCGACCGCCACGAAACTTAATCAGCCCCAGCATTTT.

A remark on this clonotype: A much larger clonotype is one base distant, so this may be a read error. This chain uses TRBV29-1 with TRBJ2-2; a weak D match, TRBD2 (5 bases). There are 14 residues in the CDR3. Looked up from germline, CDR1 is SQVTM and CDR2 is ANQGSEA. The V end lost 7 bases, the J end lost 3 bases, and 15 bases lay between the germline ends. The CDR3 reads CSASSGVYTGELFF. CDR3 coding DNA: TGCAGCGCCTCGTCCGGGGTATACACCGGGGAGCTGTTTTTT.

In its sample, this clonotype ranks as medium-sized. The chain links TRBV29-1 to TRBJ2-1; the match to TRBD1 covers 9 bases. Germline CDR1 SQVTM, CDR2 ANQGSEA. The trim removed 7 bases at V and 7 bases at J, leaving 5 bases unmatched. The CDR3 length is 12 residues. CDR3 in DNA: TGCAGCGCCAGACAGGGGGGGAATGAGCAGTTCTTC. It translates to CSARQGGNEQFF.

This clonotype was observed a few times. V gene TRBV5-1 combines with J gene TRBJ2-5; D unresolved. V lost 1 base, J lost 4 bases, and 8 bases lay in between. The CDR3 length is 13 residues. Germline lookup yields CDR1 SGHRS and CDR2 YFSETQ. Written as DNA, the CDR3 is TGCGCCAGCAGCTTGAATCATGGAGAGACCCAGTACTTC. Translation gives CASSLNHGETQYF.

The chain joins TRBV7-8 to TRBJ2-1, with D possibly TRBD2 on 6 matching bases. V lost 0 bases to trimming and J lost 2 bases, with 20 bases between them. CDR1 SGHVS and CDR2 FQNEAQ come from the germline V gene. This CDR3 region has 19 residues. This CDR3 is CASSLAPSAGPTPYNEQFF. CDR3 in DNA: TGTGCCAGCAGCTTAGCTCCCTCGGCGGGGCCAACGCCCTACAATGAGCAGTTCTTC.

There are a few counts of this clonotype. The chain uses TRBV7-2 and TRBJ1-5, with 7 positions matching TRBD1. Germline V lookup: CDR1 SGHTA, CDR2 FQGNSA. J lost 6 bases, V lost 5 bases, and 4 bases had no gene match. The CDR3 spans 13 residues. CDR3 protein: CASSPGGGQPQHF. The DNA of the CDR3 is TGTGCCAGCAGCCCAGGGGGGGGTCAGCCCCAGCATTTT.

As to this clonotype: A much more abundant neighbour one base away suggests this may be a read error. The J gene is TRBJ1-5, the V gene TRBV20-1; 9 bases align to TRBD1. Germline V lookup: CDR1 DFQATT, CDR2 SNEGSKA (reference sequence). The CDR3 loop spans 15 amino acids. Trimming cost V 6 bases and J 4 bases; bases outside gene matches: 10. The CDR3 spells CSAGTGSVSNQPQHF. The DNA for the CDR3 is TGCAGTGCCGGGACAGGGTCCGTGAGTAATCAGCCCCAGCATTTT.

This clonotype is medium-sized within its sample. The V call is TRBV6-2 or TRBV6-3, the J call TRBJ1-5, with a possible D match to TRBD1 (6 bases). The CDR3 is made up of 16 amino acids. Germline assignment: CDR1 MNHEY and CDR2 SVGEGT. V lost 2 bases, J lost 6 bases, and 17 bases lay in between. The CDR3 spells CASSYPTGGAIQPQHF. In DNA, the CDR3 is TGTGCCAGCAGTTACCCTACGGGGGGCGCGATTCAGCCCCAGCATTTT.

This chain connects TRBV6-2 or TRBV6-3 to TRBJ1-1; D ambiguous. V was cut by 10 bases and J by 1 base, with 7 bases left in between. Germline CDR1 reads MNHEY; CDR2 reads SVGEGT. CDR3 size: 11 residues. The CDR3 reads CATGGNTEAFF. The CDR3 DNA is TGTGCCACGGGAGGGAACACTGAAGCTTTCTTT.

This clonotype is labeled medium-sized. V gene TRBV6-2 or TRBV6-3 combines with J gene TRBJ2-1, with D uncertain. CDR3 length equals 12 residues. Per the germline V gene, CDR1 is MNHEY and CDR2 is SVGEGT. V lost 6 bases and J 6 bases, leaving 9 bases between the germline ends. This chain's CDR3 is CASRPTTNEQFF. The CDR3 bases are TGTGCCAGCAGACCTACAACCAATGAGCAGTTCTTC.